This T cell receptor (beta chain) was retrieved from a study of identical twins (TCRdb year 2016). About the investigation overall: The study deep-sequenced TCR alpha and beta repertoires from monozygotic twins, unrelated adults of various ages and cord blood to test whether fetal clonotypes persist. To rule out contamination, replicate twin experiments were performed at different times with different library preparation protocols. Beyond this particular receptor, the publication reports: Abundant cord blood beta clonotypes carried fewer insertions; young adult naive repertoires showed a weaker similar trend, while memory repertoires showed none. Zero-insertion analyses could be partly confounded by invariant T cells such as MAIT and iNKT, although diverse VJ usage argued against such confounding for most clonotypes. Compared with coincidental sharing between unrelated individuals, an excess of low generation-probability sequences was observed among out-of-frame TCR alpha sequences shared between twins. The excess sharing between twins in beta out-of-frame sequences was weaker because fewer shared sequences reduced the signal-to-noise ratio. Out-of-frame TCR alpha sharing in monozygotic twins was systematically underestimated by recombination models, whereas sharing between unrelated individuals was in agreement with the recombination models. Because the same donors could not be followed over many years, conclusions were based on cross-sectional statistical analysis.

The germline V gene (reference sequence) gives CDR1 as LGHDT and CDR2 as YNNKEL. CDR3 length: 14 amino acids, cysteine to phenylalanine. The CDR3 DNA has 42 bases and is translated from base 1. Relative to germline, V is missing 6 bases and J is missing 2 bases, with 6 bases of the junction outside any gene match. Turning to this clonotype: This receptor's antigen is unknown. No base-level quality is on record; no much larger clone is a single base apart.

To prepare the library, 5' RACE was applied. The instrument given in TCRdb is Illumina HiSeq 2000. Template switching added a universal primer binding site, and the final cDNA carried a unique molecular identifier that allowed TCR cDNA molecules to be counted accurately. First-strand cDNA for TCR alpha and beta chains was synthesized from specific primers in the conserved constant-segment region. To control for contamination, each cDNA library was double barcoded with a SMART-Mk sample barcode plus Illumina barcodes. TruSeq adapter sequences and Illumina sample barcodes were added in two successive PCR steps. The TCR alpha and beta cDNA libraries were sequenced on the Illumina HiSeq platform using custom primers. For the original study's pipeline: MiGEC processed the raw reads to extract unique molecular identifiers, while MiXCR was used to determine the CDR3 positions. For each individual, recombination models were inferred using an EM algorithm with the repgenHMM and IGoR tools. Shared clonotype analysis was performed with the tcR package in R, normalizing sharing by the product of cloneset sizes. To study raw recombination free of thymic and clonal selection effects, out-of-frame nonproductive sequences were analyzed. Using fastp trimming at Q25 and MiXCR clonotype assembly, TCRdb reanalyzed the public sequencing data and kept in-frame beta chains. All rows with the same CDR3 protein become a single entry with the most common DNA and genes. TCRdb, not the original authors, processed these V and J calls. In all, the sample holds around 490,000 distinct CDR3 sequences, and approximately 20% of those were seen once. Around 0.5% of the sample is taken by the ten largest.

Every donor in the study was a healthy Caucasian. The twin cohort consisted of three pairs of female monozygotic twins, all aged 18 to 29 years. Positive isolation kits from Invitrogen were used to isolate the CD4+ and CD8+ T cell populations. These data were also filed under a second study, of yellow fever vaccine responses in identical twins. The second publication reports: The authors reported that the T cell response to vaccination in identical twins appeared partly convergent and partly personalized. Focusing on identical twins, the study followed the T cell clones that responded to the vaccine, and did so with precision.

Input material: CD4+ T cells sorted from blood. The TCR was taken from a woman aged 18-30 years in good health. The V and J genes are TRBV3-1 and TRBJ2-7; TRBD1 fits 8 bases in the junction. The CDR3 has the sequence CASRRQGTPYEQYF. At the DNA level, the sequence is TGTGCCAGCAGACGACAGGGGACCCCCTACGAGCAGTACTTC.